A single sample is the source of the 11 T cell receptor beta chains below, sequenced in a study of blood T cell repertoires in COVID-19. The assay was immunoSEQ multiplex PCR, and TCRdb's table has in-frame clones only and misses some. The sample carries around 200,000 clones, approximately 84% recorded once. The sample was peripheral blood. These receptors all stem from a human donor with acute or convalescent COVID-19. The donor label of this sample is uncertain.

This clone came up a few times. This sequence joins TRBV5-1 and TRBJ1-6; D is unclear. CDR1 and CDR2 (germline): SGHRS, YFSETQ. V was shortened by 3 bases and J by 5 bases, with 15 bases between the two germline ends. The CDR3 loop spans 16 amino acids. CDR3 DNA sequence: TGCGCCAGCAGCTGGAAGGGAGCTTCCGATAATTCACCCCTCCACTTT. Its translation: CASSWKGASDNSPLHF.

This clone was detected only once. The chain is built from TRBV6-2 or TRBV6-3 and TRBJ2-1, with 13 bases aligning to TRBD2. This CDR3 comprises 16 residues. CDR1 is MNHEY and CDR2 is SVGEGT in the germline V gene. V gave up 5 bases and J gave up 10 bases; unmatched junction bases: 11. The CDR3 DNA follows: TGTGCCAGCAGTCCCCCGGGACTAGCGGGGAGAGGGGAGCAGTTCTTC. Its translation: CASSPPGLAGRGEQFF.

The chain is built from TRBV28 and TRBJ1-1, with 7 bases fitting TRBD1. This CDR3 is built from 20 residues. Trimming removed 4 bases from V and 1 base from J; junction bases left unmatched: 21. Germline V gives CDR1 MDHEN, CDR2 SYDVKM. Here the CDR3 DNA reads TGTGCCAGCAGTTCGAGACAGGGAAGAAGGAAAAGATTAACGAACACTGAAGCTTTCTTT. It codes for CASSSRQGRRKRLTNTEAFF.

This clone was seen only a few times. V and J are TRBV7-9 and TRBJ2-2; the D gene is possibly TRBD1 (6 bases). V was pared by 5 bases and J by 4 bases, with 11 bases between. Germline lookup yields CDR1 SEHNR and CDR2 FQNEAQ (reference sequence). This CDR3 is 14 amino acids long. CDR3 coding DNA: TGTGCCAGCAGCCAGGGGCGCAGCACCGGGGAGCTGTTTTTT. The encoded protein is CASSQGRSTGELFF.

The rearrangement uses TRBV7-2 and TRBJ2-2; maybe TRBD1 (7 bases). The CDR3 loop spans 19 amino acids. Germline V gene data show CDR1 as SGHTA and CDR2 as FQGNSA. V was trimmed by 5 bases and J by 4 bases, leaving 26 bases between them. CDR3 coding DNA: TGTGCCAGCAGCCTCCGGGACAGACAAGACCCGCGGGGCACCGGGGAGCTGTTTTTT. It yields the protein CASSLRDRQDPRGTGELFF.

The J gene is TRBJ2-1, the V gene TRBV10-3, with 8 nucleotides matching TRBD2. Germline trimming cut 4 bases from V and 4 bases from J; bases unmatched to any gene: 3. The germline V gene encodes CDR1 ENHRY and CDR2 SYGVKD. The CDR3 consists of 14 residues. CDR3 region: CAISGLASYNEQFF. CDR3 nucleotide sequence: TGTGCCATCAGTGGACTAGCGAGTTACAATGAGCAGTTCTTC.

This chain links TRBV3-1 (or the pseudogene TRBV3-2) with TRBJ1-1; D is ambiguous. Trimming took 3 bases from V and 3 from J, leaving 20 bases between them. The CDR3 contains 17 residues. Germline values: CDR1 LGHDT, CDR2 YNNKEL (reference sequence). For the CDR3, the DNA is TGTGCCAGCAGCCACCTCTCGGGAGCAGGACGAGACACTGAAGCTTTCTTT. The encoded protein is CASSHLSGAGRDTEAFF.

V gene TRBV7-2 combines with J gene TRBJ1-5, with TRBD1 identical over 9 bases. From germline, CDR1 is SGHTA and CDR2 FQGNSA. The CDR3 has 15 residues. With 5 bases clipped from V and 1 base from J, the junction kept 3 bases outside the gene matches. The CDR3 DNA reads as TGTGCCAGCAGCCCCGGACAGGGGAGCAATCAGCCCCAGCATTTT. Translating gives CASSPGQGSNQPQHF.

A single count supports this clone. The rearrangement uses TRBV7-8 and TRBJ2-7; the match to TRBD1 covers 8 bases. Germline V gives CDR1 SGHVS, CDR2 FQNEAQ. The CDR3 runs to 16 residues. The trim removed 4 bases at V and 0 bases at J, leaving 8 bases unmatched. DNA of the CDR3: TGTGCCAGCAGCTCAACCCGGGACAGGAGCTCCTACGAGCAGTACTTC. It translates to CASSSTRDRSSYEQYF.

J is TRBJ2-7 and V is TRBV9; D is possibly TRBD1 (5 bases). The germline CDR1 and CDR2 sequences are SGDLS and YYNGEE. The CDR3 length is 15 residues. The V end lost 0 bases, the J end lost 0 bases, and 10 bases lay between the germline ends. The CDR3 DNA reads as TGTGCCAGCAGCGTAGAGGACACGATCTCCTACGAGCAGTACTTC. Translation: CASSVEDTISYEQYF.

This clone has only one observation. The chain joins TRBV5-5 to TRBJ2-7; D is unclear. The germline V and J ends were trimmed by 0 bases and 4 bases, with 17 bases remaining between them. Germline CDR1 and CDR2: SGHKS and YYEKEE (reference sequence). The CDR3 totals 16 residues. In nucleotides, the CDR3 is TGTGCCAGCAGCTTGGTTCTGGGCCCCCTGAGATACGAGCAGTACTTC. It is translated as CASSLVLGPLRYEQYF.